What follows are 9 T cell receptor beta chains derived from one specimen sequenced in a study of blood T cell repertoires in COVID-19. Measured with immunoSEQ multiplex PCR; TCRdb has only the in-frame clones, and not every one. Counted here are more than 100,000 clones, about 90% occurring once; the ten biggest clones make up about 0.9%. Sample: peripheral blood. The receptors were sampled from a woman aged 50 to 60 with active or convalescent COVID-19.

This clone was observed once. The chain combines TRBV6-5 with TRBJ2-1; perhaps TRBD2 as D (6 bases). Germline lookup yields CDR1 MNHEY and CDR2 SVGAGI. The CDR3 has 13 amino acids. Trimming took off 8 bases at V and 0 bases at J, with 8 bases between the two ends. The CDR3 here is CASQRVSYNEQFF. CDR3 in DNA: TGTGCCAGCCAGCGGGTCTCCTACAATGAGCAGTTCTTC.

The chain carries TRBV5-4 and TRBJ2-5; TRBD2 aligns across 8 bases. The length of the CDR3 is 15 residues. Trimming removed 4 bases from V and 1 base from J; junction bases left unmatched: 6. Germline assignment: CDR1 SGHNT and CDR2 YYREEE (reference sequence). CDR3 nucleotides: TGTGCCAGCAGCAAGGTAGCGGGGTCCCAAGAGACCCAGTACTTC. As protein: CASSKVAGSQETQYF.

The gene calls are TRBV30 and TRBJ1-4; perhaps TRBD1 as D (5 bases). The CDR3 runs 15 residues. V gave up 4 bases and J gave up 0 bases, with 12 bases separating them. Germline values: CDR1 GTSNPN, CDR2 SVGIG (reference sequence). Here the CDR3 reads CAWTSGITTNEKLFF. The CDR3, as DNA: TGTGCCTGGACCTCAGGGATCACAACTAATGAAAAACTGTTTTTT.

V and J are TRBV2 and TRBJ2-2; no reliable D call. CDR3 size: 12 residues. V shed 8 bases and J shed 8 bases, with 12 bases lying between them. Per germline, CDR1 SNHLY and CDR2 FYNNEI. The CDR3 bases are TGTGCCAGCCGGCCTTGGGCGGGGGAGCTGTTTTTT. Translation: CASRPWAGELFF.

As DNA, the CDR3 is TGTGCCAGCAGCTCTTGGAAGGACAGGGGAGGGTATGGCTACACCTTC. Translated, it gives CASSSWKDRGGYGYTF. V gene TRBV28 combines with J gene TRBJ1-2, with 9 bases that match TRBD1. Germline values: CDR1 MDHEN, CDR2 SYDVKM. The CDR3 spans 16 residues. The junction had 13 bases not matched to a gene; V was cut back by 6 bases and J by 5 bases.

CDR3 nucleotide sequence: TGTGCCAGGGACATAGCGGGAGTGGGTTACAATGAGCAGTTCTTC. This codes for CARDIAGVGYNEQFF. The chain employs TRBV11-3 and TRBJ2-1, with 9 bases matching TRBD2. This CDR3 comprises 15 residues. Trimming removed 9 bases from V and 4 bases from J; junction bases left unmatched: 10. Per germline, CDR1 SGHNT and CDR2 YENEEA.

This chain links TRBV6-2 or TRBV6-3 with TRBJ1-1; D is ambiguous. V was shortened by 4 bases and J by 10 bases, with 19 bases between the two germline ends. The CDR3 extends over 14 amino acids. Germline CDR1 and CDR2: MNHEY and SVGEGT. This CDR3 reads CASSSDVASEGAFF. In DNA form, the CDR3 reads TGTGCCAGCAGTTCCGACGTGGCGAGTGAGGGAGCTTTCTTT.

In its sample, this clone was seen once. V is TRBV7-3 and J is TRBJ2-7; D is ambiguous. CDR1 is SGHTA, CDR2 FQGTGA, per germline. The CDR3 has 15 residues. Trimming removed 5 bases at V and 2 bases at J, with 16 bases between. The CDR3 spells CASSPTATKTYEQYF. The CDR3 DNA follows: TGTGCCAGCAGCCCTACCGCGACAAAAACCTACGAGCAGTACTTC. The entire variable domain, with the rest obtained from reference TRBV7-3 and TRBJ2-7, is as follows: GAGVSQTPSNKVTEKGKYVELRCDPISGHTALYWYRQSLGQGPEFLIYFQGTGAADDSGLPNDRFFAVRPEGSVSTLKIQRTERGDSAVYLCASSPTATKTYEQYFGPGTRLTVT.

The chain carries TRBV4-3 and TRBJ2-5, with 8 bases matching TRBD1. The CDR3 loop spans 16 amino acids. The J segment lost 2 bases and the V segment lost 6 bases, leaving 11 bases of the junction unmatched. The V gene's germline CDR1 is LGHNA and CDR2 YSLEER. CDR3 DNA: TGCGCCAGCAGTCTGGGGGGATACAGGGGGCAAGAGACCCAGTACTTC. This sequence encodes CASSLGGYRGQETQYF.